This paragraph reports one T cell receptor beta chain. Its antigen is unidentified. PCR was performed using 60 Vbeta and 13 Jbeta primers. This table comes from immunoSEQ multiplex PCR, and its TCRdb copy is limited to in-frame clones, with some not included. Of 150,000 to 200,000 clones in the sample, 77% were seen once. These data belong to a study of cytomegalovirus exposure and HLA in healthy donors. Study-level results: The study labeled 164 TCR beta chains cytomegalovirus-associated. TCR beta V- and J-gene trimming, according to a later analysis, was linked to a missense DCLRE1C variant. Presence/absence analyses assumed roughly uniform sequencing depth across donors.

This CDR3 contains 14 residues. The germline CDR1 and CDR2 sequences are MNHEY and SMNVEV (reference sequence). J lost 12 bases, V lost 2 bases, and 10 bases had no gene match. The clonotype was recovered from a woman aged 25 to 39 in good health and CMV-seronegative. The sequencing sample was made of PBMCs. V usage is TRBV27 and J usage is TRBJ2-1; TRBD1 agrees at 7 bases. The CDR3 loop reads CASSLPGTARGQFF. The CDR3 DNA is TGTGCCAGCAGTTTACCCGGGACAGCGAGAGGGCAGTTCTTC.